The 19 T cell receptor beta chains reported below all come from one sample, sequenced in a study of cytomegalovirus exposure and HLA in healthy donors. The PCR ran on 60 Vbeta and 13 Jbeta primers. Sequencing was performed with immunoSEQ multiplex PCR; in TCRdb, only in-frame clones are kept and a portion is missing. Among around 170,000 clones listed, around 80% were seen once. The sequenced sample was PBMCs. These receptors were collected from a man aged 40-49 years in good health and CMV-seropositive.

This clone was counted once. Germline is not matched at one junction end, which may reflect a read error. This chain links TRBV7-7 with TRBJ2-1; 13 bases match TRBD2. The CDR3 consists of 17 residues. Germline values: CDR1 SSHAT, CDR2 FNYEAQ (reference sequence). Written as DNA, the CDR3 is TGTGCTAGCAGCTTAGGTACTAGCGGGGGGGCCTGGAATGAGCAGTTCTTC. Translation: CASSLGTSGGAWNEQFF.

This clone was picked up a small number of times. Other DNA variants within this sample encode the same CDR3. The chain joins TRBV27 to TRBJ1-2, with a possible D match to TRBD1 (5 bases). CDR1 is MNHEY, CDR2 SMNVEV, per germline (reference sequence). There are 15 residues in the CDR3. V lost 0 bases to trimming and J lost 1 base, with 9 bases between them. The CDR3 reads CASSLSGGGNYGYTF. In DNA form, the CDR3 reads TGTGCCAGCAGTTTATCTGGGGGGGGTAACTATGGCTACACCTTC.

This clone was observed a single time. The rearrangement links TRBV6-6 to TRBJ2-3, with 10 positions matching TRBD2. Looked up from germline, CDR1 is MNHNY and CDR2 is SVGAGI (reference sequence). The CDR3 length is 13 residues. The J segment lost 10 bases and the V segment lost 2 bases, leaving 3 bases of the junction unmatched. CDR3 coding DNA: TGTGCCAGCAGTTACGGGACTAGCGTGCCGCAGTATTTT. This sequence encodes CASSYGTSVPQYF.

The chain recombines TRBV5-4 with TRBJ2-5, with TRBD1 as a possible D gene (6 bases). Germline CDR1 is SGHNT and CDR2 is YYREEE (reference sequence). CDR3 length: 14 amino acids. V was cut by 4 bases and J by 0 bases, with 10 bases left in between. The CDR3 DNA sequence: TGTGCCAGCAGCAAACGGGACAACCAAGAGACCCAGTACTTC. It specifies CASSKRDNQETQYF.

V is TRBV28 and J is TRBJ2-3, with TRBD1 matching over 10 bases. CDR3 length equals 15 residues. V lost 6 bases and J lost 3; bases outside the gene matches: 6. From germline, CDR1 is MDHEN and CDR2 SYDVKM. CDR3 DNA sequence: TGTGCCAGCAGCTTTACGGGACAGGGGACAGATACGCAGTATTTT. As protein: CASSFTGQGTDTQYF.

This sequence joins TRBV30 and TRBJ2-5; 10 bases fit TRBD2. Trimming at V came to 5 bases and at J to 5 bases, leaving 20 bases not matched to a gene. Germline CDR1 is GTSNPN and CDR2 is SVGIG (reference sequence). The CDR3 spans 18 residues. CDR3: CAWPSGQLAGRARETQYF. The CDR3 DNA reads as TGTGCCTGGCCCTCCGGTCAACTAGCGGGGCGAGCGAGGGAGACCCAGTACTTC.

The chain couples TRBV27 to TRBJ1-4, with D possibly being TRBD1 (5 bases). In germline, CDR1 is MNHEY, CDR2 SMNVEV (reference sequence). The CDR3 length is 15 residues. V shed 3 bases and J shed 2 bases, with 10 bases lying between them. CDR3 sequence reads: CASSLQGITNEKLFF. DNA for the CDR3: TGTGCCAGCAGTTTGCAGGGTATCACTAATGAAAAACTGTTTTTT.

CDR3 bases: TGTGCCACCAGCGAAACAGGGAATTCACCCCTCCACTTT. Its translation is CATSETGNSPLHF. The chain joins TRBV15 to TRBJ1-6, with TRBD1 as a possible D gene (6 bases). The CDR3 runs 13 residues. V dropped 5 bases and J dropped 7 bases, with 9 bases sitting between them. From germline, CDR1 is LNHNV and CDR2 YYDKDF (reference sequence).

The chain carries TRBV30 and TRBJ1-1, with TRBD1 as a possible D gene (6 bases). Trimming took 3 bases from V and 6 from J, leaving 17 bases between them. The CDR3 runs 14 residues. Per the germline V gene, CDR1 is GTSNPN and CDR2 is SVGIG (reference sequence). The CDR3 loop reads CAWSLTGSVSEAFF. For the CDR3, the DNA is TGTGCCTGGAGCCTAACAGGGTCCGTCTCTGAAGCTTTCTTT.

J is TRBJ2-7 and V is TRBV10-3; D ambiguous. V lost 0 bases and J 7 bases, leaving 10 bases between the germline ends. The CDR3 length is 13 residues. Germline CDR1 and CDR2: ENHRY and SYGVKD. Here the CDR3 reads CAISESIRLEQYF. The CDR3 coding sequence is TGTGCCATCAGTGAGTCGATCAGGCTGGAGCAGTACTTC.

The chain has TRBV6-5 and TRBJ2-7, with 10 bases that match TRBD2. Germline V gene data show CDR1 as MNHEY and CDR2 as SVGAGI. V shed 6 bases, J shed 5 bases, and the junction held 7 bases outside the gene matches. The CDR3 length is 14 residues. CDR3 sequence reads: CASRPAGGEDEQYF. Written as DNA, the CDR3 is TGTGCCAGCAGGCCAGCGGGGGGGGAAGACGAGCAGTACTTC.

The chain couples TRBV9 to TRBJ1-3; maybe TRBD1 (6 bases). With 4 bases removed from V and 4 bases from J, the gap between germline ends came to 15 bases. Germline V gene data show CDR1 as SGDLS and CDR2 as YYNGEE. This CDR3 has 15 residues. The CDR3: CASSSSRGSGNTIYF. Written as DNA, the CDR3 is TGTGCCAGCAGCTCAAGCAGGGGCTCAGGAAACACCATATATTTT. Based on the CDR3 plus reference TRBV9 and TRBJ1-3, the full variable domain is DSGVTQTPKHLITATGQRVTLRCSPRSGDLSVYWYQQSLDQGLQFLIQYYNGEERAKGNILERFSAQQFPDLHSELNLSSLELGDSALYFCASSSSRGSGNTIYFGEGSWLTVV.

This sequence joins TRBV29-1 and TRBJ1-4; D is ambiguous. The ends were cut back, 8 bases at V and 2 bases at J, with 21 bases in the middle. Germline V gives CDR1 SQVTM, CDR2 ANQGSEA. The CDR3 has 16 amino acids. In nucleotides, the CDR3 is TGCAGCATGAGGCGGCCGAATTTAGCTACTAATGAAAAACTGTTTTTT. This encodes CSMRRPNLATNEKLFF.

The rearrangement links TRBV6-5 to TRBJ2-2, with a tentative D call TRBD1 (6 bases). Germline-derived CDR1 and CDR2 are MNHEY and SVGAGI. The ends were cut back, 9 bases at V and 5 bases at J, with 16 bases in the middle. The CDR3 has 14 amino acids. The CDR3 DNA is TGTGCCAGTGCCAGACAGGCCCCAACCGGGGAGCTGTTTTTT. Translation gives CASARQAPTGELFF.

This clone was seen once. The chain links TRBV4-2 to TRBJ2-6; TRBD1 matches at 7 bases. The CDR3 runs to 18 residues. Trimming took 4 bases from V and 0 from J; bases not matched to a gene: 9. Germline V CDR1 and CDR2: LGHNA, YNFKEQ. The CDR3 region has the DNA TGTGCCAGCAGCCCGGGACAGCTAATGAGCTCTGGGGCCAACGTCCTGACTTTC. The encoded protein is CASSPGQLMSSGANVLTF.

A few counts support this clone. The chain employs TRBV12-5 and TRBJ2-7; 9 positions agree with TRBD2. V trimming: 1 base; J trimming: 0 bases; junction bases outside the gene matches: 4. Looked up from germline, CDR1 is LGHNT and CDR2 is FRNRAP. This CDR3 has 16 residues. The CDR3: CASGLASGMGSYEQYF. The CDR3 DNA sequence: TGTGCTAGTGGTTTGGCTAGCGGGATGGGCTCCTACGAGCAGTACTTC.

In DNA form, the CDR3 reads TGCGCCAGCAGCTTGGCTCTGGGGGGTTCTGGAAACACCATATATTTT. Its protein is CASSLALGGSGNTIYF. The chain employs TRBV5-1 and TRBJ1-3, with D perhaps matching TRBD1 (5 bases). Germline lookup yields CDR1 SGHRS and CDR2 YFSETQ. V was shortened by 0 bases and J by 1 base, with 11 bases between the two germline ends. CDR3 size: 16 residues.

The CDR3 nucleotides read TGTGCCGCTCAACAGGGTGGTAACACTGAAGCTTTCTTT. This codes for CAAQQGGNTEAFF. V gene TRBV10-3 combines with J gene TRBJ1-1; possibly TRBD1 for D (6 bases). V was trimmed by 11 bases and J by 2 bases, leaving 15 bases between them. This CDR3 comprises 13 residues. Germline V lookup: CDR1 ENHRY, CDR2 SYGVKD.

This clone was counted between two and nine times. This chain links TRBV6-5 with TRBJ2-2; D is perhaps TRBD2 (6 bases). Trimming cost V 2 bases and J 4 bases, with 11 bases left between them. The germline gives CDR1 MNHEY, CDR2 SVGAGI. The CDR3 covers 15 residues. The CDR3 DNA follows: TGTGCCAGCAGTTACGGAGGGTCGGGCACCGGGGAGCTGTTTTTT. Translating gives CASSYGGSGTGELFF.